The 13 T cell receptor beta chains below come from one sample, sequenced in a study of blood T cell repertoires in COVID-19. TCRdb's table, derived via immunoSEQ multiplex PCR, lists solely in-frame clones and lacks some. Of approximately 170,000 clones listed, about 81% are singletons. The sample comprised peripheral blood. The receptors shown here come from a human donor in a cohort sampled during active COVID-19.

This chain joins TRBV10-1 and TRBJ1-4; 11 positions agree with TRBD1. The CDR3 is 18 amino acids. The ends lost 2 bases at V and 2 bases at J; junction bases unmatched: 7. Germline V gene sequence: CDR1 WNHNN, CDR2 SYGVQD (reference sequence). The DNA of the CDR3 is TGCGCCAGCAGTGAGACCCGGGACAGGGGGGCCACTAATGAAAAACTGTTTTTT. Its protein product is CASSETRDRGATNEKLFF.

This clone was recorded only once. The chain links TRBV10-1 to TRBJ2-1; TRBD2 agrees at 7 bases. J was trimmed by 5 bases and V by 2 bases; bases with no gene match: 6. The CDR3 is 15 residues long. Per germline, CDR1 WNHNN and CDR2 SYGVQD (reference sequence). CDR3: CASSEIPAGHNEQFF. CDR3 coding DNA: TGCGCCAGCAGTGAGATCCCAGCGGGGCACAATGAGCAGTTCTTC.

Only a few counts were recorded for this clone. This sequence joins TRBV2 and TRBJ2-5; 9 bases map to TRBD2. V trimming: 11 bases; J trimming: 4 bases; junction bases outside the gene matches: 5. Germline CDR1 and CDR2: SNHLY and FYNNEI. CDR3 length equals 12 residues. The CDR3 coding sequence is TGTGCCGGTAGCGGGAGAGGAGAGACCCAGTACTTC. Protein product: CAGSGRGETQYF. Looking up the rest from reference TRBV2 and TRBJ2-5 gives the full variable domain: EPEVTQTPSHQVTQMGQEVILRCVPISNHLYFYWYRQILGQKVEFLVSFYNNEISEKSEIFDDQFSVERPDGSNFTLKIRSTKLEDSAMYFCAGSGRGETQYFGPGTRLLVL.

The rearrangement links TRBV27 to TRBJ2-2, with no clear D. V gave up 6 bases and J gave up 0 bases, with 8 bases separating them. The germline V gene encodes CDR1 MNHEY and CDR2 SMNVEV (reference sequence). The CDR3 has 14 residues. The CDR3 spells CASRSVANTGELFF. CDR3 nucleotide sequence: TGTGCCAGCAGGTCAGTCGCGAACACCGGGGAGCTGTTTTTT.

This clone was seen at least ten times. The rearrangement uses TRBV7-9 and TRBJ1-5; 7 positions agree with TRBD1. The J segment lost 2 bases and the V segment lost 0 bases, leaving 4 bases of the junction unmatched. The CDR3 is made up of 16 amino acids. Germline V gene lookup returns CDR1 SEHNR and CDR2 FQNEAQ (reference sequence). The CDR3 loop reads CASSLALGGGNQPQHF. The CDR3 region has the DNA TGTGCCAGCAGCTTAGCGTTAGGGGGCGGCAATCAGCCCCAGCATTTT. Together with reference TRBV7-9 and TRBJ1-5, the CDR3 gives the full variable domain: DTGVSQNPRHKITKRGQNVTFRCDPISEHNRLYWYRQTLGQGPEFLTYFQNEAQLEKSRLLSDRFSAERPKGSFSTLEIQRTEQGDSAMYLCASSLALGGGNQPQHFGDGTRLSIL.

The chain recombines TRBV4-3 with TRBJ2-3; 10 nucleotides agree with TRBD2. Germline V gene lookup returns CDR1 LGHNA and CDR2 YSLEER. The CDR3 has 15 residues. J gave up 4 bases and V 7 bases, and 8 bases lay outside the gene matches. The CDR3 sequence is CASKPSGSSSDTQYF. In nucleotides, the CDR3 is TGCGCCAGCAAACCTAGCGGGAGCTCTTCAGATACGCAGTATTTT.

V is TRBV7-8 and J is TRBJ1-1; TRBD1 matches 7 bases. The J segment lost 0 bases and the V segment lost 2 bases, leaving 3 bases of the junction unmatched. Germline V gene lookup returns CDR1 SGHVS and CDR2 FQNEAQ. The CDR3 runs to 15 residues. The CDR3 loop is CASSLLGTVNTEAFF. CDR3 in DNA: TGTGCCAGCAGCTTACTGGGGACAGTGAACACTGAAGCTTTCTTT. Based on the CDR3 plus reference TRBV7-8 and TRBJ1-1, the full variable domain is GAGVSQSPRYKVAKRGQDVALRCDPISGHVSLFWYQQALGQGPEFLTYFQNEAQLDKSGLPSDRFFAERPEGSVSTLKIQRTQQEDSAVYLCASSLLGTVNTEAFFGQGTRLTVV.

The chain links TRBV5-4 to TRBJ2-7; 8 bases are shared with TRBD2. The CDR3 contains 15 residues. Germline loops: CDR1 SGHNT, CDR2 YYREEE (reference sequence). J was trimmed by 7 bases and V by 2 bases; bases with no gene match: 11. The CDR3 loop reads CASSLSGLGSGEQYF. CDR3 nucleotides: TGTGCCAGCAGCTTATCGGGACTAGGGTCGGGGGAGCAGTACTTC.

Only a few counts were recorded for this clone. The chain has TRBV27 and TRBJ1-4; 7 nucleotides line up with TRBD1. The J segment lost 0 bases and the V segment lost 4 bases, leaving 5 bases of the junction unmatched. The CDR3 is made up of 16 amino acids. Germline CDR1 and CDR2: MNHEY and SMNVEV (reference sequence). CDR3 in DNA: TGTGCCAGCAGTTCGAAAACAGGGGCAACTAATGAAAAACTGTTTTTT. Its protein product is CASSSKTGATNEKLFF.

The CDR3 DNA reads as TGTGCCAGCTCACAGGCCGGGACAGGGGTCGAGCAGTTCTTC. Amino acids: CASSQAGTGVEQFF. The V and J genes are TRBV18 and TRBJ2-1, with 10 bases matching TRBD1. Germline V lookup: CDR1 KGHSH, CDR2 LQKENI. The CDR3 totals 14 residues. Trimming took 4 bases from V and 10 from J; bases not matched to a gene: 7.

This chain uses TRBV3-1 (or the pseudogene TRBV3-2) with TRBJ2-7, with a tentative D call TRBD1 (5 bases). The V end was cut by 0 bases, the J end by 5 bases, with 11 bases between. Germline values: CDR1 LGHDT, CDR2 YNNKEL (reference sequence). This CDR3 comprises 14 residues. CDR3 sequence: CASSQEGVAHEQYF. The CDR3 DNA follows: TGTGCCAGCAGCCAAGAAGGGGTAGCCCACGAGCAGTACTTC.

The chain carries TRBV21-1 and TRBJ1-5; no check of the table's D call, TRBD1, against the DNA was made. TRBV21-1 is classified as a pseudogene. There are 14 residues in the CDR3. The CDR3 nucleotides are TGTGCCAGCCCACAGGGGGATGGCAATCAGCCCCAGCATTTT. Residues: CASPQGDGNQPQHF.

Here the CDR3 reads CASSLPGQGERNQPQHF. As DNA, the CDR3 is TGTGCCAGCAGCTTACCGGGACAGGGGGAAAGGAATCAGCCCCAGCATTTT. This chain connects TRBV7-8 to TRBJ1-5; 11 bases match TRBD1. The CDR3 is made up of 17 amino acids. CDR1 and CDR2 (germline): SGHVS, FQNEAQ. V gave up 2 bases and J gave up 4 bases; unmatched junction bases: 7.